The 19 T cell receptor beta chains reported below all come from one sample, sequenced in a study of shared clonotypes between healthy human individuals. The repertoire was sequenced with immunoSEQ multiplex PCR; TCRdb's copy has only in-frame clones and lacks some. The sample contains around 1.5 million clones, 98% of which appear only once. The specimen sequenced was naive CD4+ T cells sorted from blood. Subset described: CD45RA+ positively selected. These receptors were taken from a man aged 30 to 39 in good health.

The chain joins TRBV5-5 to TRBJ1-4; maybe TRBD1 (5 bases). The CDR3 spans 14 residues. Per germline, CDR1 SGHKS and CDR2 YYEKEE (reference sequence). The germline V and J ends were trimmed by 3 bases and 0 bases, with 6 bases remaining between them. The CDR3 reads CASSSTATNEKLFF. The CDR3 DNA follows: TGTGCCAGCAGCTCGACAGCAACTAATGAAAAACTGTTTTTT.

This clone was seen just once. This chain links TRBV18 with TRBJ2-3; 8 nucleotides agree with TRBD2. V lost 2 bases to trimming and J lost 0 bases; unmatched junction nucleotides: 4. This CDR3 spans 16 amino acids. Germline lookup yields CDR1 KGHSH and CDR2 LQKENI. The DNA of the CDR3 is TGTGCCAGCTCACCAGTCACTAGCGGTAGCACAGATACGCAGTATTTT. Its translation: CASSPVTSGSTDTQYF.

The chain uses TRBV5-4 and TRBJ2-3; TRBD2 aligns across 7 bases. Germline V gene sequence: CDR1 SGHNT, CDR2 YYREEE (reference sequence). V was pared by 4 bases and J by 0 bases, with 5 bases of the junction left unmatched. This CDR3 has 15 amino acids. In nucleotides, the CDR3 is TGTGCCAGCAGCCCCCTCGGGGGGAGCACAGATACGCAGTATTTT. Translated: CASSPLGGSTDTQYF.

V gene TRBV19 combines with J gene TRBJ2-7; D is possibly TRBD2 (5 bases). Germline CDR1 LNHDA, CDR2 SQIVND (reference sequence). V shed 7 bases and J shed 1 base, with 14 bases lying between them. The length of the CDR3 is 14 residues. The CDR3 DNA reads as TGTGCCAGTATGGAGGCAGGCGGGTCCTACGAGCAGTACTTC. Protein sequence: CASMEAGGSYEQYF.

With respect to this clone: Other DNA sequences in the sample encode the same CDR3. CDR3 amino acids: CASSIGQGETQYF. CDR3 nucleotides: TGTGCCAGTAGTATAGGCCAGGGTGAGACCCAGTACTTC. The rearrangement uses TRBV19 and TRBJ2-5; D might be TRBD1 (5 bases). CDR1 and CDR2 (germline): LNHDA, SQIVND (reference sequence). The CDR3 is 13 amino acids. The V end lost 1 base, the J end lost 5 bases, and 8 bases lay between the germline ends.

V and J are TRBV6-5 and TRBJ1-3; TRBD1 is a possible D gene (6 bases). Trimming removed 3 bases from V and 1 base from J, with 10 bases in between. This CDR3 is 15 amino acids long. Germline V gene data show CDR1 as MNHEY and CDR2 as SVGAGI. CDR3 protein: CASSYVRGSGNTIYF. The CDR3 bases are TGTGCCAGCAGTTATGTCAGGGGTTCTGGAAACACCATATATTTT.

This chain uses TRBV9 with TRBJ1-5; D may be TRBD1 (6 bases). The germline CDR1 and CDR2 sequences are SGDLS and YYNGEE. V dropped 0 bases and J dropped 4 bases, with 8 bases sitting between them. There are 14 residues in the CDR3. CDR3 amino acids: CASSVDTGNQPQHF. CDR3 sequence (DNA): TGTGCCAGCAGCGTAGATACAGGGAATCAGCCCCAGCATTTT.

The chain links TRBV15 to TRBJ2-2; D uncertain. V was cut by 1 base and J by 3 bases, with 9 bases left in between. CDR3 length: 15 amino acids. The germline V gene has CDR1 LNHNV and CDR2 YYDKDF (reference sequence). CDR3: CATSRAGRDTGELFF. In nucleotides, the CDR3 is TGTGCCACCAGCAGAGCAGGAAGGGACACCGGGGAGCTGTTTTTT.

The V call is TRBV5-1, the J call TRBJ2-2, with no clear D. The CDR3 consists of 15 residues. Trimming shortened V by 4 bases and J by 6 bases, and 16 bases separated the two germline ends. Germline values: CDR1 SGHRS, CDR2 YFSETQ. The DNA of the CDR3 is TGCGCCAGCAGCCCTAGGAGCACCGCGCCCGGGGAGCTGTTTTTT. Protein product: CASSPRSTAPGELFF. The variable domain in full, with the rest retrieved from reference TRBV5-1 and TRBJ2-2, is KAGVTQTPRYLIKTRGQQVTLSCSPISGHRSVSWYQQTPGQGLQFLFEYFSETQRNKGNFPGRFSGRQFSNSRSEMNVSTLELGDSALYLCASSPRSTAPGELFFGEGSRLTVL.

This clone was counted once. Different DNA sequences within this sample yield the same CDR3. The chain joins TRBV30 to TRBJ2-7; D might be TRBD1 (5 bases). This CDR3 is 12 amino acids long. Trimming shortened V by 2 bases and J by 2 bases, and 7 bases separated the two germline ends. Germline CDR1 reads GTSNPN; CDR2 reads SVGIG (reference sequence). The CDR3 loop reads CAWSQGTYEQYF. In DNA, the CDR3 is TGTGCCTGGAGTCAGGGCACCTACGAGCAGTACTTC.

This clone was counted once. Here the CDR3 reads CASRGTGWEKLFF. The DNA of the CDR3 is TGTGCCAGCCGGGGGACAGGGTGGGAAAAACTGTTTTTT. The chain employs TRBV27 and TRBJ1-4, with 9 bases aligning to TRBD1. The J segment lost 8 bases and the V segment lost 8 bases, leaving 6 bases of the junction unmatched. The CDR3 runs 13 residues. Germline CDR1 and CDR2: MNHEY and SMNVEV (reference sequence).

The chain couples TRBV2 to TRBJ1-1; TRBD1 agrees at 8 bases. The germline V gene encodes CDR1 SNHLY and CDR2 FYNNEI. The length of the CDR3 is 13 residues. The ends lost 5 bases at V and 5 bases at J; junction bases unmatched: 4. The CDR3 region has the DNA TGTGCCAGCAGTTACAGGGGGAGGACTGAAGCTTTCTTT. Translation: CASSYRGRTEAFF.

A single count supports this clone. Other DNA sequences in this sample translate to the same CDR3. The CDR3 protein is CSVGATNEKLFF. In DNA, the CDR3 is TGCAGCGTTGGTGCAACTAATGAAAAACTGTTTTTT. The chain links TRBV29-1 to TRBJ1-4; the D is unclear. Germline V gene lookup returns CDR1 SQVTM and CDR2 ANQGSEA. Trimming pared 4 bases from V and 0 bases from J, leaving 3 bases between. The length of the CDR3 is 12 residues.

Here the CDR3 reads CASTPTSGRAVGEQFF. In DNA form, the CDR3 reads TGTGCCAGCACCCCGACTAGCGGGAGGGCCGTTGGAGAGCAGTTCTTC. V gene TRBV28 combines with J gene TRBJ2-1; 14 bases match TRBD2. With V trimmed by 7 bases and J by 10 bases, 12 bases remained unmatched. The CDR3 covers 16 residues. Per germline, CDR1 MDHEN and CDR2 SYDVKM.

The V call is TRBV6-1, the J call TRBJ1-1, with D tentatively TRBD1 (5 bases). The CDR3 covers 14 residues. V was clipped by 4 bases and J by 4 bases, with 13 bases between them. The germline CDR1 and CDR2 sequences are MNHNS and SASEGT. As DNA, the CDR3 is TGTGCCAGCAGTGGAAATCGGGGCGTCACTGAAGCTTTCTTT. Translation: CASSGNRGVTEAFF.

The chain uses TRBV6-6 and TRBJ2-7, with D unresolved. Germline CDR1 reads MNHNY; CDR2 reads SVGAGI (reference sequence). The CDR3 contains 14 residues. Trimming stripped 0 bases from V and 2 bases from J, with 8 bases between. This CDR3 is CASSYSGSPYEQYF. CDR3 in DNA: TGTGCCAGCAGTTACTCGGGCTCTCCCTACGAGCAGTACTTC.

The gene calls are TRBV14 and TRBJ2-7, with TRBD1 as a possible D gene (6 bases). This CDR3 is built from 15 residues. Trimming cost V 1 base and J 4 bases, with 14 bases left between them. Germline CDR1 SGHDN, CDR2 FVKESK. The CDR3 sequence: CASSQAPGQVYEQYF. CDR3 nucleotides: TGTGCCAGCAGCCAAGCCCCGGGACAAGTATACGAGCAGTACTTC.

The chain employs TRBV7-6 and TRBJ1-5, with D unresolved. Germline values: CDR1 SGHVS, CDR2 FNYEAQ. The V and J ends lost 1 base and 1 base respectively, with 11 bases between them. The CDR3 is made up of 16 amino acids. The CDR3 reads CASSLGSMGSNQPQHF. CDR3 coding DNA: TGTGCCAGCAGCTTAGGGAGCATGGGGAGCAATCAGCCCCAGCATTTT. The variable domain in full, with the rest retrieved from reference TRBV7-6 and TRBJ1-5, is GAGVSQSPRYKVTKRGQDVALRCDPISGHVSLYWYRQALGQGPEFLTYFNYEAQQDKSGLPNDRFSAERPEGSISTLTIQRTEQRDSAMYRCASSLGSMGSNQPQHFGDGTRLSIL.

DNA for the CDR3: TGCAGCGCTCTGACAGGGGCGGTCGGGGAAAAACTGTTTTTT. It yields the protein CSALTGAVGEKLFF. V and J are TRBV29-1 and TRBJ1-4, with 8 bases identical to TRBD1. This CDR3 is built from 14 residues. Germline V gives CDR1 SQVTM, CDR2 ANQGSEA. The ends lost 7 bases at V and 8 bases at J; junction bases unmatched: 12.